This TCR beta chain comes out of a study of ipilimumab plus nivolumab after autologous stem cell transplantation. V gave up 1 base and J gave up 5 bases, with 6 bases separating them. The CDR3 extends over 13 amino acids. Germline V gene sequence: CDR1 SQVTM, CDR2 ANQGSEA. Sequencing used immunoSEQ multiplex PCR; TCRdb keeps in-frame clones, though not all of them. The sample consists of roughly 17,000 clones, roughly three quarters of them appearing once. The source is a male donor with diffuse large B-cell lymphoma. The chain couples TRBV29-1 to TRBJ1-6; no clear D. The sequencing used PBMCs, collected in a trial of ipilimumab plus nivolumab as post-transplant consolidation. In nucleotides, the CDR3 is TGCAGCGTTGAAGTGAGTGATAATTCACCCCTCCACTTT. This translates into CSVEVSDNSPLHF.